A selection of T cell receptor beta chains follows, all from one sample in a study of metastatic and nonmetastatic thyroid tumors. MiXCR was used by TCRdb to re-call the PCR reads. Here the sample spans around 34,000 clones, about 15% being singletons. Sequencing input: blood. All receptors derive from a male donor with papillary thyroid cancer or a benign thyroid nodule (not recorded which). Some clones in this sample may be carry-over from other donors' samples. The CDR3 runs from the conserved cysteine through the conserved F or W. Each record gives: clone size, D gene, V gene, J gene, CDR3 length, CDR3 DNA, CDR3 protein. D genes are given only for firm matches. Clone size, where shown, is once, few, many, or a class for clones that have expanded.

clone_size: medium-sized
d_call: TRBD1
v_call: TRBV6-1
j_call: TRBJ2-1
cdr3_length: 16
cdr3_nt: TGTGCCAGCAGTGAAGGCACGGGACAGGGTCTGAATGAGCAGTTCTTC
cdr3_aa: CASSEGTGQGLNEQFF

clone_size: NA
d_call: TRBD1
v_call: TRBV6-1
j_call: TRBJ1-1
cdr3_length: 15
cdr3_nt: TGTGCCAGCACTCCATGGGGACAGGTGAACCCTGAAGCTTTCTTT
cdr3_aa: CASTPWGQVNPEAFF

clone_size: few
d_call: TRBD1
v_call: TRBV28
j_call: TRBJ2-2
cdr3_length: 14
cdr3_nt: TGTGCCAGCAGCTCGGGACAGGGGGCCGGGGAGCTGTTTTTT
cdr3_aa: CASSSGQGAGELFF

clone_size: many
d_call: NA
v_call: TRBV18
j_call: TRBJ1-4
cdr3_length: 13
cdr3_nt: TGTGCCAGCTCACCGGCAGGGGATGAAAAACTGTTTTTT
cdr3_aa: CASSPAGDEKLFF

clone_size: many
d_call: NA
v_call: TRBV19
j_call: TRBJ2-1
cdr3_length: 14
cdr3_nt: TGTGCCAGTAGTATTACTTACTCCTACAATGAGCAGTTCTTC
cdr3_aa: CASSITYSYNEQFF

clone_size: many
d_call: NA
v_call: TRBV28
j_call: TRBJ1-3
cdr3_length: 15
cdr3_nt: TGTGCCAGCAGTTTTAGGGATCTATCTGGAAACACCATATATTTT
cdr3_aa: CASSFRDLSGNTIYF

clone_size: many
d_call: TRBD2
v_call: TRBV10-3
j_call: TRBJ2-3
cdr3_length: 15
cdr3_nt: TGTGCCATCAGCCGGACTAGCGGGAGAACAGATACGCAGTATTTT
cdr3_aa: CAISRTSGRTDTQYF

clone_size: NA
d_call: TRBD1
v_call: TRBV19
j_call: TRBJ2-1
cdr3_length: 16
cdr3_nt: TGTGCCAGTAGTAACCTACAGGGGGTGGGTTACAATGAGCAGCTCTTC
cdr3_aa: CASSNLQGVGYNEQLF

clone_size: many
d_call: TRBD1
v_call: TRBV19
j_call: TRBJ2-3
cdr3_length: 13
cdr3_nt: TGTGCCAGCCGGGACAGGGGCACAGATACGCAGTATTTT
cdr3_aa: CASRDRGTDTQYF

clone_size: few
d_call: NA
v_call: TRBV28
j_call: TRBJ2-3
cdr3_length: 13
cdr3_nt: TGTGCCAGCAAGCTAGCGCTGACCGATACTCAGTATTTT
cdr3_aa: CASKLALTDTQYF

clone_size: NA
d_call: NA
v_call: TRBV6-5
j_call: TRBJ2-2
cdr3_length: 14
cdr3_nt: TGTGCCAGCAGTTCCGGGCCGAACACCGGGGAGCTGTTTTTT
cdr3_aa: CASSSGPNTGELFF

clone_size: medium-sized
d_call: TRBD2
v_call: TRBV19
j_call: TRBJ2-7
cdr3_length: 12
cdr3_nt: TGTGCCAGTACCGCCGGGGGGGACCGCCAGTACTTC
cdr3_aa: CASTAGGDRQYF